This T cell receptor (beta chain) was captured by sequencing in a study of blood T cell repertoires in COVID-19. For the study at large: There were acute and convalescent COVID-19 samples, and they came from the United States, Italy and Spain. T cells, B-cell-depleted T cells, or PBMCs supplied cDNA or gDNA.

Original data processing: Reference gene primer amplification gave nucleated cell count estimates. Clones were read by immunoSEQ multiplex PCR, and TCRdb kept only the in-frame ones, dropping some. The V and J calls and the clone size are those of that table, but D and trimming were determined from the DNA. Of approximately 100,000 clones listed, around nine tenths were seen once; the top ten hold 5.1%. The J segment lost 10 bases and the V segment lost 4 bases, leaving 9 bases of the junction unmatched. CDR1 is LGHDT and CDR2 is YNNKEL in the germline V gene (reference sequence). The CDR3 runs 15 residues.

This clonotype originated in a human donor in a cohort sampled during active COVID-19. Input material: peripheral blood. The chain has TRBV3-1 (or the pseudogene TRBV3-2) and TRBJ1-6; 8 bases agree with TRBD1. The CDR3 loop is CASSPPQGAGSPLHF. DNA for the CDR3: TGTGCCAGCAGCCCGCCCCAGGGGGCTGGCTCACCCCTCCACTTT.